This entry is about one TCR beta chain. Its antigen remains unidentified. The sample comes from a study of T cell responses to AZD1222 COVID-19 vaccine. Study-level points and caveats: As reported, nearly half of all spike-specific TCRs target variant regions that are unmutated. Mostly white British, mostly female donors; authors suggested clonal diversity may be underestimated.

Per the germline V gene, CDR1 is SQVTM and CDR2 is ANQGSEA. This CDR3 is built from 14 residues. Trimming stripped 7 bases from V and 0 bases from J, with 12 bases between. The protocol was immunoSEQ multiplex PCR, while the TCRdb copy is restricted to in-frame clones and leaves out a portion. The data show 150,000 or so clones, about 93% seen once. This chain links TRBV29-1 with TRBJ2-2; unclear D gene. Here the sequenced sample was peripheral blood, taken on day 0 of AZD1222 vaccination. The receptor comes from an adult in good health. CDR3 loop: CSASRDSNTGELFF. In nucleotides, the CDR3 is TGCAGCGCCTCCCGAGACTCGAACACCGGGGAGCTGTTTTTT.